The 5 T cell receptor beta chains in this list originate from one sample, sequenced in a study of breast tumors, draining lymph nodes, adjacent tissues. MiXCR was run by TCRdb on the multiplex PCR reads, yielding one entry per CDR3 protein. The table records fewer than 300,000 distinct CDR3 sequences, about 34% of them present only once. Breast cancer patients provided tissue from their axillary draining lymph nodes. Sample: axillary lymph node tissue. Every receptor here comes from a female donor with breast cancer. Some clones in this sample may be carry-over from other donors' samples.

This clonotype was recorded at least ten times. The V call is TRBV2, the J call TRBJ2-1; 8 bases line up with TRBD2. This CDR3 region has 15 residues. Germline lookup yields CDR1 SNHLY and CDR2 FYNNEI. With 2 bases clipped from V and 9 bases from J, the junction kept 9 bases outside the gene matches. CDR3 residues: CASSEPGGPAGEQFF. CDR3 nucleotide sequence: TGTGCCAGCAGTGAACCGGGAGGGCCCGCCGGTGAGCAGTTCTTC.

This clonotype was detected many times. This chain links TRBV3-1 with TRBJ2-1, with unresolved D. Per germline, CDR1 LGHDT and CDR2 YNNKEL (reference sequence). The CDR3 consists of 15 residues. V dropped 4 bases and J dropped 0 bases, with 10 bases sitting between them. The CDR3 bases are TGTGCCAGCAGCCTAGCCATACCCTCCTACAATGAGCAGTTCTTC. Translation: CASSLAIPSYNEQFF.

This clonotype was recorded at least ten times. The chain recombines TRBV20-1 with TRBJ2-1; D not certain. Per the germline V gene, CDR1 is DFQATT and CDR2 is SNEGSKA (reference sequence). V was clipped by 5 bases and J by 0 bases, with 20 bases between them. The CDR3 extends over 17 amino acids. Here the CDR3 reads CSAPPSEWGSSYNEQFF. CDR3 bases: TGCAGTGCTCCCCCATCCGAGTGGGGTAGCTCCTACAATGAGCAGTTCTTC.

The rearrangement uses TRBV30 and TRBJ1-1; D is perhaps TRBD1 (6 bases). The CDR3 contains 13 residues. CDR1 is GTSNPN and CDR2 is SVGIG in the germline V gene (reference sequence). The V gene lost 4 bases and the J gene lost 3 bases, with 12 bases spanning the gap. The CDR3 nucleotides are TGTGCCTGGATTAGGGGGGTGGACACTGAAGCTTTCTTT. Its protein product is CAWIRGVDTEAFF.

At least ten counts were recorded for this clonotype. The V gene is TRBV19, the J gene TRBJ1-2; D call uncertain. V dropped 3 bases and J dropped 5 bases, with 16 bases sitting between them. The germline gives CDR1 LNHDA, CDR2 SQIVND (reference sequence). The CDR3 covers 15 residues. CDR3 nucleotides: TGTGCCAGTAGTATGAGCGGCAGGAAAGGGTATGGCTACACCTTC. It codes for CASSMSGRKGYGYTF.